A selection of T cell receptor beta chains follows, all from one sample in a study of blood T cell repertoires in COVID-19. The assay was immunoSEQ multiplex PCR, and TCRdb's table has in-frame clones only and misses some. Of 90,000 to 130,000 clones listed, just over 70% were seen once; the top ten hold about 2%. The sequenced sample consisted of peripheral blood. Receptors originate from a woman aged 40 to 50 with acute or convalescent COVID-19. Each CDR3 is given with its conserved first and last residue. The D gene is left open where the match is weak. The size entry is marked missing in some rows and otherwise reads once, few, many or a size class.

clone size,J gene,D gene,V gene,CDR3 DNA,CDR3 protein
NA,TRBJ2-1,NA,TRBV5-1,TGCGCCAGCCGTGGCAGGGATGAGCAGTTCTTC,CASRGRDEQFF
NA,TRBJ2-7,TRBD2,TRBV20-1,TGCAGTGCTAGTACAGCGGGGGGCTACGAGCAGTACTTC,CSASTAGGYEQYF
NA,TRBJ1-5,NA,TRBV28,TGTGCCAGCAGCCCTCCGGACAGCCTCCATCAGCCCCAGCATTTT,CASSPPDSLHQPQHF
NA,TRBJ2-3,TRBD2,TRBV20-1,TGCAGTGCTAGTACCCAGGGGCGGGGGGGCCCCACAGATACGCAGTATTTT,CSASTQGRGGPTDTQYF
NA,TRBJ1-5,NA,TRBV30,TGTGCCTGGAATGAGAAGGGAGGCAATCAGCCCCAGCATTTT,CAWNEKGGNQPQHF
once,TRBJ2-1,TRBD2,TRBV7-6,TGTGCCAGCAACACGGGGGGGCCGAACAATGAGCAGTTCTTC,CASNTGGPNNEQFF
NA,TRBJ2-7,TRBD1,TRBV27,TGTGCCAGCAGTTTACAGGGGGCGCGTAACTTTCGCGAGCAGTACTTC,CASSLQGARNFREQYF
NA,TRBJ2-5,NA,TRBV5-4,TGTGCCAGCAGGGGTGACAAGAATCAAGAGACCCAGTACTTC,CASRGDKNQETQYF
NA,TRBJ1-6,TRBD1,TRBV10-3,TGTGCCATCGGGGACAGGGGGGCAGGGTCACCCCTCCACTTT,CAIGDRGAGSPLHF
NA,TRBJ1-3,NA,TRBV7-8,TGTGCCAGCAGCTTAGGGACTTCTGGAAACACCATATATTTT,CASSLGTSGNTIYF
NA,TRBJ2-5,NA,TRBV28,TGTGCCAGCAGTTCCCCGGAGACCCAGTACTTC,CASSSPETQYF
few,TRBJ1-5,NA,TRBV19,TGTGCCAGTAGCCAGCAAGTGTCGGGAAATCAGCCCCAGCATTTT,CASSQQVSGNQPQHF
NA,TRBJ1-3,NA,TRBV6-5,TGTGCCAGCAGTTTGGGTGGAGCCTCTGGAAACACCATATATTTT,CASSLGGASGNTIYF
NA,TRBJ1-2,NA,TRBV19,TGTGCCAGTACGACGCGAGGCTATGGCTACACCTTC,CASTTRGYGYTF
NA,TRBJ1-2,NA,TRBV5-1,TGCGCCAGCAGCTCTACAGTGGATGGCTACACCTTC,CASSSTVDGYTF
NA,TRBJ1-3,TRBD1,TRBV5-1,TGCGCCAGCAGCCTGGGGGCACAGGGGTCTGGAAACACCATATATTTT,CASSLGAQGSGNTIYF
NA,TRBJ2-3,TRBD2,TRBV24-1,TGTGCCACCAGTGACCCCGGGACTAGCGGGGGGGTGAATACGCAGTATTTT,CATSDPGTSGGVNTQYF
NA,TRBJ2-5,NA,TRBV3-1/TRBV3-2,TGTGCCAGCAGCCTGCAACGGGGGACCCAGTACTTC,CASSLQRGTQYF
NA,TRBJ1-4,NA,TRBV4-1,TGCGCCAGCAGCCTAGTTTACGGAACTAATGAAAAACTGTTTTTT,CASSLVYGTNEKLFF
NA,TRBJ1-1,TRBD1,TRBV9,TGTGCCAGCAGCGTGGCCGAGGGGGCGCTTTCCACTGAAGCTTTCTTT,CASSVAEGALSTEAFF
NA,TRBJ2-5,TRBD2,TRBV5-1,TGCGCCAGCAGCCCGGGTGGGACTAGCAAAGGAGAGACCCAGTACTTC,CASSPGGTSKGETQYF
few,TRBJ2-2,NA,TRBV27,TGTGCCAGCAGTTCCCAGGGGGGAGTATTATTCACCGGGGAGCTGTTTTTT,CASSSQGGVLFTGELFF
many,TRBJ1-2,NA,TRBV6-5,TGTGCCAGCAGTTACCGTGGACAGTCCTATGGCTACACCTTC,CASSYRGQSYGYTF
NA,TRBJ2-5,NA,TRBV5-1,TGCGCCAGCAGACCTACAGGACGCCAAGAGACCCAGTACTTC,CASRPTGRQETQYF
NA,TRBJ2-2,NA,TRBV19,TGTGCCAGTAGTATTACCTCAGGTACCTCGACCGGGGAGCTGTTTTTT,CASSITSGTSTGELFF
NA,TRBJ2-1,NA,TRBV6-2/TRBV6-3,TGTGCCAGCAGTTACACGGGGAGATACAATGAGCAGTTCTTC,CASSYTGRYNEQFF
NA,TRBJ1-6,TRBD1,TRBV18,TGTGCCAGCTCACTCTCGGACAGGGGTGGTTCACCCCTCCACTTT,CASSLSDRGGSPLHF
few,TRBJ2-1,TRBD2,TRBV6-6,TGTGCCAGCAGTTCGTCGACTAGCGGGGGGTACAATGAGCAGTTCTTC,CASSSSTSGGYNEQFF
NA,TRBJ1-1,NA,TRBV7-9,TGTGCCAGCAGCTTAGAAGGGGCGAACACTGAAGCTTTCTTT,CASSLEGANTEAFF
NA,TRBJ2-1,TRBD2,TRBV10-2,TGCGCCAGCAGCTCGACTAGCCCCAGCTCCTACAATGAGCAGTTCTTC,CASSSTSPSSYNEQFF
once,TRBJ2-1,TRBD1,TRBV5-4,TGTGCCAGCAGCCCCCGGGACAGGAACTACAATGAGCAGTTCTTC,CASSPRDRNYNEQFF
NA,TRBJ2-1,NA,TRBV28,TGTGCCAGCAGCGGTAACAGGAACCCCTCCTACAATGAGCAGTTCTTC,CASSGNRNPSYNEQFF